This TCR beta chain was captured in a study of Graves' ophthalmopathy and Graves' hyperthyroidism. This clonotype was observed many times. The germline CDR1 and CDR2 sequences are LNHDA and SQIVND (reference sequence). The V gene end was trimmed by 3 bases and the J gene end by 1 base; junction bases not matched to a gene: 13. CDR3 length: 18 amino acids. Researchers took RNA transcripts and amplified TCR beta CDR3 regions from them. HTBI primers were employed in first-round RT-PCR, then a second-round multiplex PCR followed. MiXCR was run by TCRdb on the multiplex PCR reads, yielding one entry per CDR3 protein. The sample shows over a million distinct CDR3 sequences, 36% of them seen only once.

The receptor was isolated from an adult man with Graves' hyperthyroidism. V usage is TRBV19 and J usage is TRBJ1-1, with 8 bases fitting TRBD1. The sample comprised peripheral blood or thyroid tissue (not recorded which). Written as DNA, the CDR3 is TGTGCCAGTAGTATGGACAGGGTCTTTCGAATGTCGAACACTGAAGCTTTCTTT. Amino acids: CASSMDRVFRMSNTEAFF.